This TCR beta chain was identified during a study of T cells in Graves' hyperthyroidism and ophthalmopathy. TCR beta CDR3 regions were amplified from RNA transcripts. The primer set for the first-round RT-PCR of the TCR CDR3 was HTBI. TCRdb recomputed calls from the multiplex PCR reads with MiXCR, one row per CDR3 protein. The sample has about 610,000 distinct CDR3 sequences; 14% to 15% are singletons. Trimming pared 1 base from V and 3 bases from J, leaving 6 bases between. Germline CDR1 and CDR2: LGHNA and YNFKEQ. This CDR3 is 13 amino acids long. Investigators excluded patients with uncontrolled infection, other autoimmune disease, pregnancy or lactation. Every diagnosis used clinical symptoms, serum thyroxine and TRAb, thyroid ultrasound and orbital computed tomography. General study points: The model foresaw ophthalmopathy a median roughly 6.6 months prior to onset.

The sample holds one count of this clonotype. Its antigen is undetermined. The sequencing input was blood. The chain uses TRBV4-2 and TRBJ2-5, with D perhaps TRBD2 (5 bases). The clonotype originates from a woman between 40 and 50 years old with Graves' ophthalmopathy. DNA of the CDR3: TGTGCCAGCAGCCAAGTGGGAGAAGAGACCCAGTACTTC. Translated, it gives CASSQVGEETQYF.